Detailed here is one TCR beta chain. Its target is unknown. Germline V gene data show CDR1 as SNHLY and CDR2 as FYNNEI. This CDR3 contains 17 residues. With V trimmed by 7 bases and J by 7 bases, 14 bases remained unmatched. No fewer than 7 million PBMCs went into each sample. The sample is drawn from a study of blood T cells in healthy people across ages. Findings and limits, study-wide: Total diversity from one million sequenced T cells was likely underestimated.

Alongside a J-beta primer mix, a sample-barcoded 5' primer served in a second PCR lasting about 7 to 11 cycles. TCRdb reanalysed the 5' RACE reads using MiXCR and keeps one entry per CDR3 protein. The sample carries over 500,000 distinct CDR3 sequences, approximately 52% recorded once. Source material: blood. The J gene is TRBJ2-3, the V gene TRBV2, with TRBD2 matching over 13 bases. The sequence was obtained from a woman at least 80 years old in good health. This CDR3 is CASNSARGLAGKNTQYF. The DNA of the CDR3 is TGTGCCAGCAATTCCGCCCGGGGACTAGCGGGAAAAAATACGCAGTATTTT. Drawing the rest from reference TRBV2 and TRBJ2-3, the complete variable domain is EPEVTQTPSHQVTQMGQEVILRCVPISNHLYFYWYRQILGQKVEFLVSFYNNEISEKSEIFDDQFSVERPDGSNFTLKIRSTKLEDSAMYFCASNSARGLAGKNTQYFGPGTRLTVL.